Shown below are 18 T cell receptor beta chains from a single sample sequenced in a study of blood T cell repertoires in COVID-19. Clones were sequenced by immunoSEQ multiplex PCR, and TCRdb holds only the in-frame ones, with some missing. This sample carries under 85,000 clones, roughly 76% of them seen once, and the ten largest clones take approximately 27%. Input material: peripheral blood. The origin of the receptors is an elderly woman with active or convalescent COVID-19.

The gene calls are TRBV6-5 and TRBJ2-7; 7 positions match TRBD1. The V gene's germline CDR1 is MNHEY and CDR2 SVGAGI. CDR3 length: 13 amino acids. The ends lost 6 bases at V and 3 bases at J; junction bases unmatched: 5. DNA for the CDR3: TGTGCCAGCAGCCGGTCAGGGGGCTACGAGCAGTACTTC. This gives the protein CASSRSGGYEQYF.

The chain recombines TRBV10-3 with TRBJ2-7; tentative D call: TRBD2 (6 bases). This CDR3 region has 18 residues. CDR1 and CDR2 from the germline V gene are ENHRY and SYGVKD. V lost 0 bases to trimming and J lost 1 base, with 19 bases between them. CDR3 amino acids: CAISESMVRRRGSYEQYF. CDR3 coding DNA: TGTGCCATCAGTGAGTCGATGGTCAGGCGGAGGGGTTCCTACGAGCAGTACTTC.

The J gene is TRBJ1-5, the V gene TRBV28; D gene ambiguous. Germline loops: CDR1 MDHEN, CDR2 SYDVKM. Trimming cost V 3 bases and J 5 bases, with 8 bases left between them. The CDR3 totals 13 residues. The DNA for the CDR3 is TGTGCCAGCAGTTTCCCCCAGGATCAGCCCCAGCATTTT. This encodes CASSFPQDQPQHF.

The chain links TRBV11-2 to TRBJ1-6; no reliable D call. Germline CDR1 is SGHAT and CDR2 is FQNNGV. CDR3 length: 14 residues. Deletions cut 4 bases from V and 9 bases from J, with 13 bases between. Here the CDR3 DNA reads TGTGCCAGCAGCTCCGGTAGTGCAGGTTCACCCCTCCACTTT. Translating gives CASSSGSAGSPLHF.

This chain uses TRBV6-5 with TRBJ2-6; tentatively, D is TRBD1 (6 bases). V was pared by 10 bases and J by 7 bases, with 14 bases between. Per the germline V gene, CDR1 is MNHEY and CDR2 is SVGAGI. The CDR3 totals 13 residues. The CDR3 region has the DNA TGTGCCATACTACAGGGTTACGCCAACGTCCTGACTTTC. Protein sequence: CAILQGYANVLTF.

J is TRBJ2-5 and V is TRBV5-1; D is possibly TRBD2 (7 bases). The germline gives CDR1 SGHRS, CDR2 YFSETQ. The V end lost 2 bases, the J end lost 5 bases, and 16 bases lay between the germline ends. This CDR3 is built from 15 residues. The CDR3 is CASSFAGGPRETQYF. CDR3 coding DNA: TGCGCCAGCAGCTTCGCCGGGGGGCCACGGGAGACCCAGTACTTC.

The rearrangement joins TRBV18 to TRBJ1-5, with D tentatively TRBD1 (5 bases). V was pared by 5 bases and J by 6 bases, with 23 bases between. CDR3 length: 17 residues. The V gene's germline CDR1 is KGHSH and CDR2 LQKENI. The CDR3 region is CASSYDLDSQGLQPQHF. DNA for the CDR3: TGTGCCAGCTCATACGACCTCGACTCCCAGGGACTTCAGCCCCAGCATTTT.

A few counts support this clone. The V call is TRBV28, the J call TRBJ1-2; TRBD1 matches at 8 bases. The junction had 19 bases not matched to a gene; V was cut back by 5 bases and J by 8 bases. Germline V gene lookup returns CDR1 MDHEN and CDR2 SYDVKM. The CDR3 runs to 17 residues. The chain's CDR3 is CASSMGGQGAFVRGYTF. Here the CDR3 DNA reads TGTGCCAGCAGTATGGGAGGGCAGGGGGCGTTTGTACGAGGCTACACCTTC.

The chain couples TRBV2 to TRBJ2-3; 12 bases are a match to TRBD2. The CDR3 is 15 residues long. V trimming: 4 bases; J trimming: 5 bases; junction bases outside the gene matches: 4. Germline loops: CDR1 SNHLY, CDR2 FYNNEI. The CDR3 here is CASSVLAGGLDTQYF. The CDR3 DNA reads TGTGCCAGCAGTGTACTAGCGGGGGGATTAGATACGCAGTATTTT.

The rearrangement uses TRBV10-3 and TRBJ2-1; 7 bases fit TRBD2. From germline, CDR1 is ENHRY and CDR2 SYGVKD. The junction had 8 bases not matched to a gene; V was cut back by 0 bases and J by 12 bases. This CDR3 spans 14 amino acids. CDR3 residues: CAISESDTTGGQFF. CDR3 nucleotides: TGTGCCATCAGTGAGTCGGATACTACGGGGGGGCAGTTCTTC.

The rearrangement joins TRBV6-1 to TRBJ1-5; 11 positions match TRBD1. Germline V gene lookup returns CDR1 MNHNS and CDR2 SASEGT. Trimming at V came to 2 bases and at J to 11 bases, leaving 11 bases not matched to a gene. There are 16 residues in the CDR3. The CDR3 sequence: CASSEQRTGGIGAQHF. In DNA, the CDR3 is TGTGCCAGCAGTGAACAGAGGACAGGGGGCATTGGGGCCCAGCATTTT.

The V gene is TRBV28, the J gene TRBJ2-1, with 14 bases matching TRBD2. J lost 5 bases, V lost 8 bases, and 2 bases had no gene match. CDR3 length: 14 residues. The germline V gene has CDR1 MDHEN and CDR2 SYDVKM. CDR3: CASRTSGGNNEQFF. In DNA, the CDR3 is TGTGCCAGCCGGACTAGCGGGGGGAACAATGAGCAGTTCTTC.

V usage is TRBV9 and J usage is TRBJ2-1; 9 nucleotides match TRBD2. V lost 4 bases to trimming and J lost 6 bases; unmatched junction nucleotides: 11. The CDR3 is 16 residues long. Germline V CDR1 and CDR2: SGDLS, YYNGEE. The CDR3 spells CASSLSAGGLGNEQFF. DNA for the CDR3: TGTGCCAGCAGCTTGAGTGCGGGGGGGCTTGGCAATGAGCAGTTCTTC. Full variable domain (rest looked up from reference TRBV9 and TRBJ2-1): DSGVTQTPKHLITATGQRVTLRCSPRSGDLSVYWYQQSLDQGLQFLIQYYNGEERAKGNILERFSAQQFPDLHSELNLSSLELGDSALYFCASSLSAGGLGNEQFFGPGTRLTVL.

This rearrangement joins TRBV5-5 to TRBJ1-6; D is possibly TRBD1 (6 bases). V was pared by 0 bases and J by 9 bases, with 13 bases between. The CDR3 spans 15 residues. CDR1 is SGHKS and CDR2 is YYEKEE in the germline V gene (reference sequence). CDR3 in DNA: TGTGCCAGCAGCTTGGAACAGGGTTTTGTTTCACCCCTCCACTTT. This codes for CASSLEQGFVSPLHF.

The chain combines TRBV6-2 or TRBV6-3 with TRBJ2-3, with TRBD2 as a possible D gene (7 bases). Germline CDR1 reads MNHEY; CDR2 reads SVGEGT. Trimming left V 3 bases short and J 2 bases short, with 12 bases between. CDR3 length equals 15 residues. The CDR3 here is CASSYTGGHTDTQYF. DNA of the CDR3: TGTGCCAGCAGTTATACGGGGGGACACACAGATACGCAGTATTTT.

Only a few counts were recorded for this clone. The J gene is TRBJ1-5, the V gene TRBV6-2 or TRBV6-3, with D unresolved. CDR1 and CDR2 from the germline V gene are MNHEY and SVGEGT. Trimming cost V 6 bases and J 2 bases, with 11 bases left between them. The CDR3 is 14 residues long. CDR3: CASSLMGGNQPQHF. CDR3 bases: TGTGCCAGCAGCTTAATGGGAGGCAATCAGCCCCAGCATTTT.

The rearrangement joins TRBV28 to TRBJ2-7, with 8 bases fitting TRBD1. The CDR3 consists of 16 residues. The V gene's germline CDR1 is MDHEN and CDR2 SYDVKM. Losses at the gene ends were 4 bases for V and 0 bases for J; bases not matched to a gene: 8. Here the CDR3 reads CASSWPRTGSSYEQYF. The CDR3 DNA is TGTGCCAGCAGTTGGCCGAGGACAGGGAGCTCCTACGAGCAGTACTTC.

This chain connects TRBV19 to TRBJ2-2; D is unclear. Germline lookup yields CDR1 LNHDA and CDR2 SQIVND (reference sequence). Trimming shortened V by 11 bases and J by 4 bases, and 11 bases separated the two germline ends. The CDR3 runs 12 residues. CDR3 coding DNA: TGTGCCTCGAGGCTGCGCACCGGGGAGCTGTTTTTT. It codes for CASRLRTGELFF. Full variable domain (outside the CDR3, taken from reference TRBV19 and TRBJ2-2): DGGITQSPKYLFRKEGQNVTLSCEQNLNHDAMYWYRQDPGQGLRLIYYSQIVNDFQKGDIAEGYSVSREKKESFPLTVTSAQKNPTAFYLCASRLRTGELFFGEGSRLTVL.